This TCR beta chain was observed in a study of human T cells and chemical hapten exposure. Study context: TCR yields per sample varied mostly from small pooled library volume differences.

In regard to this clonotype: Its specificity is not known.

In TCRdb, the RACE reads were re-called with MiXCR into one record per CDR3 protein. The sample has 85,000 to 100,000 distinct CDR3 sequences; 12% are singletons. Trimming shortened V by 3 bases and J by 1 base, and 14 bases separated the two germline ends. Germline V gene lookup returns CDR1 DFQATT and CDR2 SNEGSKA (reference sequence). The CDR3 is made up of 15 amino acids. Study-wide findings and caveats: Following DPC sensitization, TCRs present above 1 in 1000 frequency showed no change.

The time point was: patch test 1, 2 weeks after DPC sensitization. The treatment is: therapeutic diphenylcyclopropenone sensitization with weekly scalp DPC. Blood sampling preceded each patch test application. V is TRBV20-1 and J is TRBJ2-3; D call uncertain. Sequencing was performed on whole blood, taken in connection with sensitization to the hapten diphenylcyclopropenone (DPC). The receptor was derived from a woman in her thirties or forties with alopecia areata. Some clones in this sample may be carry-over from other donors' samples. This CDR3 is CSASAWGWGTDTQYF. The CDR3 nucleotides read TGCAGTGCTAGTGCTTGGGGATGGGGCACAGATACGCAGTATTTT.